Listed below are T cell receptor beta chains from one sample, sequenced in a study of blood T cell repertoires in COVID-19. TCRdb keeps only in-frame clones here, not all; method: immunoSEQ multiplex PCR. Of roughly 100,000 clones listed, roughly 85% are singletons. Sequenced material: peripheral blood. These receptors all stem from a man in his fifties with active COVID-19. CDR3s include the opening cysteine and the closing phenylalanine or tryptophan. D genes are given only for firm matches. Clone size, where shown, is once, few, many, or a class for clones that have expanded.

TRBJ1-4,NA,TRBV5-1,once,CASSADPRGEKLFF,TGCGCCAGCAGCGCGGACCCTCGGGGGGAAAAACTGTTTTTT
TRBJ1-3,NA,TRBV7-2,NA,CASSSRGGLGLSGNTIYF,TGTGCCAGCAGCTCCCGGGGGGGTTTGGGGTTGTCTGGAAACACCATATATTTT
TRBJ1-1,NA,TRBV5-8,NA,CASSPGLLNTEAFF,TGTGCCAGCAGCCCTGGGCTGTTGAACACTGAAGCTTTCTTT
TRBJ1-2,TRBD1,TRBV4-1,NA,CASSLGQGGNGYTF,TGCGCCAGCAGCCTAGGACAGGGGGGAAATGGCTACACCTTC
TRBJ1-1,NA,TRBV19,few,CASSSGAGVNTEAFF,TGTGCCAGTAGTTCCGGGGCAGGGGTGAACACTGAAGCTTTCTTT
TRBJ1-1,NA,TRBV7-9,NA,CASSLATGMNTEAFF,TGTGCCAGCAGCTTAGCGACAGGTATGAACACTGAAGCTTTCTTT
TRBJ2-3,NA,TRBV12-3/TRBV12-4,NA,CASSLRATDTQYF,TGTGCCAGCAGTTTAAGAGCAACAGATACGCAGTATTTT
TRBJ2-7,TRBD1,TRBV27,NA,CASSLSFRTGTYEQYF,TGTGCCAGCAGTTTATCGTTTCGGACAGGGACCTACGAGCAGTACTTC
TRBJ2-3,TRBD2,TRBV30,NA,CAWRLAGGRDTQYF,TGTGCCTGGAGGCTAGCGGGGGGGCGGGATACGCAGTATTTT
TRBJ2-1,NA,TRBV10-2,NA,CASSESVGEQFF,TGCGCCAGCAGTGAAAGTGTTGGCGAGCAGTTCTTC
TRBJ1-5,TRBD1,TRBV4-1,few,CASSQDGDSYYSNQPQHF,TGCGCCAGCAGCCAAGACGGGGACAGCTATTATAGCAATCAGCCCCAGCATTTT
TRBJ1-1,NA,TRBV18,NA,CASSRTQNTEAFF,TGTGCCAGCTCAAGGACACAGAACACTGAAGCTTTCTTT
TRBJ1-5,NA,TRBV18,NA,CASSPTGGNQPQHF,TGTGCCAGCTCACCAACCGGGGGGAATCAGCCCCAGCATTTT
TRBJ2-7,NA,TRBV11-2,NA,CASSQGTYVSYEQYF,TGTGCCAGCAGCCAAGGGACATACGTCTCCTACGAGCAGTACTTC
TRBJ2-2,TRBD2,TRBV4-2,NA,CASSRKGLADTGELFF,TGTGCCAGCAGCCGAAAGGGACTAGCGGACACCGGGGAGCTGTTTTTT
TRBJ1-5,TRBD1,TRBV5-1,NA,CASKTGPDQPQHF,TGCGCCAGCAAGACAGGGCCCGATCAGCCCCAGCATTTT
TRBJ2-1,NA,TRBV11-2,NA,CASTRDSVYGEQFF,TGTGCCAGCACTCGGGACTCCGTATACGGTGAGCAGTTCTTC
TRBJ2-2,TRBD2,TRBV19,NA,CASSPGGRTGELFF,TGTGCCAGTAGCCCGGGGGGTCGGACCGGGGAGCTGTTTTTT
TRBJ2-1,TRBD2,TRBV7-9,NA,CASSLPPRLAGVRGEQFF,TGTGCCAGCAGCTTACCTCCTAGACTAGCGGGGGTCAGGGGTGAGCAGTTCTTC
TRBJ1-4,NA,TRBV6-6,NA,CASSPQGFNEKLFF,TGTGCCAGCAGCCCCCAGGGCTTTAATGAAAAACTGTTTTTT
TRBJ2-7,TRBD1,TRBV2,few,CASSETGGLEQYF,TGTGCCAGCAGTGAGACAGGGGGCCTCGAGCAGTACTTC
TRBJ2-7,NA,TRBV9,once,CASSPGVGGSYEQYF,TGTGCCAGCAGCCCAGGAGTGGGGGGCTCCTACGAGCAGTACTTC
TRBJ2-3,NA,TRBV7-8,NA,CASSRTDLTQYF,TGTGCCAGCAGCCGTACAGATCTTACGCAGTATTTT
TRBJ1-6,NA,TRBV12-3/TRBV12-4,NA,CASNVGKNSPLHF,TGTGCCAGCAACGTCGGGAAAAATTCACCCCTCCACTTT
TRBJ1-6,NA,TRBV9,NA,CASSVGAGNSPLHF,TGTGCCAGCAGCGTAGGGGCGGGTAATTCACCCCTCCACTTT
TRBJ1-3,NA,TRBV5-5,NA,CASSLLTPTAIYF,TGTGCCAGCAGCTTACTAACCCCTACGGCCATATATTTT
TRBJ2-2,NA,TRBV19,NA,CASSIRGRKVF,TGTGCCAGTAGTATCAGGGGCCGAAAGGTTTTT
TRBJ1-1,NA,TRBV7-9,NA,CASSLGLRNTEAFF,TGTGCCAGCAGCTTAGGTCTGAGGAACACTGAAGCTTTCTTT
TRBJ2-3,NA,TRBV6-5,NA,CATLRGLGTDTQYF,TGTGCCACCCTGCGGGGGCTGGGCACAGATACGCAGTATTTT
TRBJ2-1,NA,TRBV27,NA,CASRRSGGSYNEQFF,TGTGCCAGCAGACGAAGCGGAGGCTCCTACAATGAGCAGTTCTTC
TRBJ1-1,TRBD1,TRBV5-1,NA,CASSSHRGTGGTEAFF,TGCGCCAGCAGCTCTCACCGCGGGACAGGGGGCACTGAAGCTTTCTTT
TRBJ2-7,NA,TRBV3-1/TRBV3-2,NA,CASSQDLKTSFYEQYF,TGTGCCAGCAGCCAAGATCTAAAGACATCTTTCTACGAGCAGTACTTC
TRBJ2-1,TRBD1,TRBV2,NA,CASSGQGALNEQFF,TGTGCCAGCAGTGGGCAGGGGGCTCTCAATGAGCAGTTCTTC
TRBJ1-1,TRBD1,TRBV4-2,NA,CASSQDSRQGYHTEAFF,TGTGCCAGCAGCCAAGATTCGAGACAGGGATATCACACTGAAGCTTTCTTT
TRBJ1-2,TRBD1,TRBV5-4,NA,CASSTGTGARGYTF,TGTGCCAGCAGCACCGGGACAGGGGCGCGGGGCTACACCTTC
TRBJ2-7,NA,TRBV6-1,NA,CASSETETEQYF,TGTGCCAGCAGTGAAACAGAAACCGAGCAGTACTTC
TRBJ2-3,NA,TRBV6-5,NA,CASSYSRGNTDTQYF,TGTGCCAGCAGTTACTCTCGGGGAAACACAGATACGCAGTATTTT
TRBJ1-3,NA,TRBV19,NA,CASSTYLTGVGNTIYF,TGTGCCAGTAGTACGTACCTGACAGGAGTCGGAAACACCATATATTTT
TRBJ1-2,NA,TRBV7-2,NA,CASSLATTNYGYTF,TGTGCCAGCAGCTTAGCCACAACTAACTATGGCTACACCTTC
TRBJ2-3,TRBD1,TRBV6-6,NA,CATHPDRGGIGTQYF,TGTGCCACCCATCCAGACAGGGGGGGAATCGGTACGCAGTATTTT
TRBJ2-6,NA,TRBV12-5,once,CASGNSGANVLTF,TGTGCTAGTGGCAACTCTGGGGCCAACGTCCTGACTTTC
TRBJ1-6,TRBD1,TRBV5-1,NA,CASSLGQENSPLHF,TGCGCCAGCAGCCTGGGACAGGAGAATTCACCCCTCCACTTT
TRBJ2-1,NA,TRBV5-4,NA,CASSPTGGSSSYNEQFF,TGTGCCAGCAGCCCTACTGGGGGCAGTAGCTCCTACAATGAGCAGTTCTTC
TRBJ2-7,TRBD1,TRBV11-2,NA,CASSLQGVGTYEQYF,TGTGCCAGCAGCTTACAGGGGGTAGGGACCTACGAGCAGTACTTC
TRBJ1-1,NA,TRBV2,NA,CASSQGSGAEAFF,TGTGCCAGCAGTCAGGGATCTGGCGCTGAAGCTTTCTTT
TRBJ1-5,NA,TRBV7-2,once,CASSRNRNYNQPQHF,TGTGCCAGCAGCCGGAACAGGAATTACAATCAGCCCCAGCATTTT
TRBJ1-1,NA,TRBV30,few,CAWSVMYRTEAFF,TGTGCCTGGAGTGTTATGTATCGGACTGAAGCTTTCTTT
TRBJ1-6,NA,TRBV6-5,NA,CASKGVWNSPLHF,TGTGCCAGCAAAGGAGTTTGGAATTCACCCCTCCACTTT
TRBJ1-1,NA,TRBV7-9,NA,CASSLELKAFF,TGTGCCAGCAGCTTAGAACTCAAGGCTTTCTTT
TRBJ2-3,NA,TRBV11-2,NA,CASSLVGAGRMTDTQYF,TGTGCCAGCAGCTTAGTAGGCGCGGGCCGAATGACAGATACGCAGTATTTT